This is a list of T cell receptor beta chains from one sample in a study of T-cell reconstitution after alpha-beta-depleted transplantation in children. One entry per CDR3 protein, called by TCRdb with MiXCR from the PCR reads. The sample has fewer than 150,000 distinct CDR3 sequences; 9.5% to 10% are singletons. The sequencing here drew on PBMCs, mostly from graft donor cells, taken 180 days after TCRalphabeta/CD19-depleted stem cell transplant. The receptors stem from a girl in the first two years of life who had a stem cell transplant for combined immunodeficiency, so the T cells may come from the graft donor. Each CDR3 is given with its conserved first and last residue. Fields, in order: D gene, V gene, CDR3 length, clone size, J gene, CDR3 DNA, CDR3 protein. A D gene is named only where the DNA matches it firmly. Expanded clones get a size class; other rows say once, few or many, or leave the size out.

.	TRBV29-1	19	few	TRBJ2-5	TGCAGCGTTGACGTAGGGCAGGGGATTGGGGCGGGAACACCGGAGACCCAGTACTTC	CSVDVGQGIGAGTPETQYF
.	TRBV7-2	14	.	TRBJ1-1	TGTGCCAGCACCCCAATCGCGCCCTACACTGAAGCTTTCTTT	CASTPIAPYTEAFF
.	TRBV20-1	13	.	TRBJ1-2	TGCAGTGCTAGACCGAGAGCTAACTATGGCTACACCTTC	CSARPRANYGYTF
TRBD2	TRBV12-3/TRBV12-4	16	many	TRBJ2-1	TGTGCCAGCAGTTGGACTAGCGGGGGCGCCTACAATGAGCAGTTCTTC	CASSWTSGGAYNEQFF
.	TRBV27	13	few	TRBJ1-1	TGTGCCAGCAGTTTATATGGCAGGGGCGAAGCTTTCTTT	CASSLYGRGEAFF
.	TRBV3-1	14	.	TRBJ2-7	TGTGCCAGCAGCCAAGAATGGAACTCCTACGAGCAGTACTTC	CASSQEWNSYEQYF
TRBD2	TRBV12-3/TRBV12-4	18	few	TRBJ2-3	TGTGCCAGCAGTTTAGGACTAGCGGGGGGCCAGAGCACAGATACGCAGTATTTT	CASSLGLAGGQSTDTQYF
.	TRBV20-1	14	.	TRBJ2-1	TGCAGTGCTAGTAGGGGTGTCTCCTACAATGAGCAGTTCTTC	CSASRGVSYNEQFF
.	TRBV7-2	14	many	TRBJ2-3	TGTGCCAGCAGCGTTCTAGCGTTTGGAGATACGCAGTATTTT	CASSVLAFGDTQYF
TRBD1	TRBV4-3	16	.	TRBJ1-3	TGCGCCAGCAGCCAAGATCTCCGGACAGGCGGAAACACCATATATTTT	CASSQDLRTGGNTIYF
TRBD2	TRBV7-2	13	.	TRBJ2-3	TGTGCCAGCAGCTCGCTAGCGGGAGGTGGGCAGTATTTT	CASSSLAGGGQYF
.	TRBV29-1	12	.	TRBJ1-2	TGCAGCGTTGGTGGGCTTAACTATGGCTACACCTTC	CSVGGLNYGYTF
TRBD1	TRBV9	13	many	TRBJ2-1	TGTGCCAGCAGCTCGGGACAGGGGATTGAGCAGTTCTTC	CASSSGQGIEQFF
.	TRBV5-6	15	.	TRBJ2-1	TGTGCCAGCAGCGGCGTAGATCCCCTCTACAATGAGCAGTTCTTC	CASSGVDPLYNEQFF
TRBD1	TRBV6-2/TRBV6-3	13	.	TRBJ2-1	TGTGCCAGCAGCCAAGGACAGGTCGTCAGGGAGTTCTTC	CASSQGQVVREFF
.	TRBV20-1	14	.	TRBJ2-5	TGCAGTGCTAGTTTCGTGGGCCCGCAAGAGACCCAGTACTTC	CSASFVGPQETQYF
.	TRBV20-1	16	few	TRBJ2-5	TGCAGTGCTGCCGTTTGGGGATTGGGGATCCAAGAGACCCAGTACTTC	CSAAVWGLGIQETQYF
.	TRBV20-1	14	many	TRBJ1-5	TGCAGTGCTAGTTGGCCGGGCAGCAATCAGCCCCAGCATTTT	CSASWPGSNQPQHF
TRBD1	TRBV7-2	16	.	TRBJ2-3	TGTGCCAGCAGCTCCGGGACAGCGGAATGGACAGATACGCAGTATTTT	CASSSGTAEWTDTQYF
.	TRBV7-9	14	.	TRBJ1-2	TGTGCCAGCAGCGCCCGCCGGGACCTTCATGGCTACACCTTC	CASSARRDLHGYTF
.	TRBV5-1	12	few	TRBJ1-1	TGCGCCAGCAGCTTGAAGTTTGGGGAAGCTTTCTTT	CASSLKFGEAFF
.	TRBV18	17	.	TRBJ1-4	TGTGCCAGCTCACCCTCCTCTCTAGGGTTCTCCAATGAAAAACTGTTTTTT	CASSPSSLGFSNEKLFF